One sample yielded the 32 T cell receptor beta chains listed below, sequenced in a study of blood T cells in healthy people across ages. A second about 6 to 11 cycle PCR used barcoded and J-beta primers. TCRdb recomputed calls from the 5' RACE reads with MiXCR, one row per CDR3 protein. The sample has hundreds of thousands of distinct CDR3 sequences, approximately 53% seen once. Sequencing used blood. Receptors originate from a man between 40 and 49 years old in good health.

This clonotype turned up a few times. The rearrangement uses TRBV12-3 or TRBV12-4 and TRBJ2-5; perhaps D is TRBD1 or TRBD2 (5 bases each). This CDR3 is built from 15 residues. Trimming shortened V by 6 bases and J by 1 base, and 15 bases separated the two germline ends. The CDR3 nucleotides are TGTGCCAGCAGCCCGACGTCAGGGAGCCAAGAGACCCAGTACTTC. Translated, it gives CASSPTSGSQETQYF.

This CDR3 reads CASSFSRERTEAFF. The CDR3 coding sequence is TGTGCCAGCAGCTTCTCCAGGGAACGGACCGAAGCTTTCTTT. V and J are TRBV7-8 and TRBJ1-1; possible D gene TRBD1, 5 bases. Per germline, CDR1 SGHVS and CDR2 FQNEAQ. The CDR3 loop spans 14 amino acids. Trimming removed 3 bases from V and 8 bases from J, with 16 bases in between.

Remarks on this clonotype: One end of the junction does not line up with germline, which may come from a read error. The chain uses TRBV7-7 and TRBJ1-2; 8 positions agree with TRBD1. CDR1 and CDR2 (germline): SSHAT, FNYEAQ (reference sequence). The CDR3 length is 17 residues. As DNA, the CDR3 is TGTGCTAGCAGCTTAGAACAAGACAGGGGTGATAACTATGGCTACACCTTC. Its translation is CASSLEQDRGDNYGYTF.

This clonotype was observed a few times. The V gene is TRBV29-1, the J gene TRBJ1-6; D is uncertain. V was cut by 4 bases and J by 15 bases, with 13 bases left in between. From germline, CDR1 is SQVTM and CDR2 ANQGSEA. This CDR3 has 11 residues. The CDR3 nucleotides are TGCAGCGTTGGATCTGGGGAGTACCTCCACTTT. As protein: CSVGSGEYLHF.

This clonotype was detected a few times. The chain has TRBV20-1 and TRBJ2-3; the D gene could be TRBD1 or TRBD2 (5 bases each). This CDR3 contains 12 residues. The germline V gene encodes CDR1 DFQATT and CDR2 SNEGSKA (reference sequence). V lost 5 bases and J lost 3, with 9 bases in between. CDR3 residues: CSAGGRTDTQYF. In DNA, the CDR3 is TGCAGTGCTGGGGGTAGGACAGATACGCAGTATTTT.

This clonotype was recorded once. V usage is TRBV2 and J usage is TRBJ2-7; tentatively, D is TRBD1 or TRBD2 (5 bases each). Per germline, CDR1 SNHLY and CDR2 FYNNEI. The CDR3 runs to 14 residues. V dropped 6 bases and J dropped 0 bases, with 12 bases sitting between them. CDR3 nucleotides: TGTGCCAGCAGACGGGGCCTATCCTCCTACGAGCAGTACTTC. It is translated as CASRRGLSSYEQYF. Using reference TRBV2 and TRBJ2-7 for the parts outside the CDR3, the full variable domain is EPEVTQTPSHQVTQMGQEVILRCVPISNHLYFYWYRQILGQKVEFLVSFYNNEISEKSEIFDDQFSVERPDGSNFTLKIRSTKLEDSAMYFCASRRGLSSYEQYFGPGTRLTVT.

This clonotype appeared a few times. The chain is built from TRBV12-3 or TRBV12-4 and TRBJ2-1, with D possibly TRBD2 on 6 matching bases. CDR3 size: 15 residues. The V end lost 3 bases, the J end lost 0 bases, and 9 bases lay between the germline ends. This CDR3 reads CASSFLANSYNEQFF. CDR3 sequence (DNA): TGTGCCAGCAGTTTCCTAGCGAACTCCTACAATGAGCAGTTCTTC.

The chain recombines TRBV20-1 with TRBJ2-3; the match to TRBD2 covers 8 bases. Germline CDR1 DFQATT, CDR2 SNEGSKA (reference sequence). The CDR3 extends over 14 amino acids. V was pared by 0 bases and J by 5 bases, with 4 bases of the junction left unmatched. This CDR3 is CSAREPGGGDTQYF. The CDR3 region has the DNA TGCAGTGCTAGAGAACCCGGGGGGGGAGATACGCAGTATTTT.

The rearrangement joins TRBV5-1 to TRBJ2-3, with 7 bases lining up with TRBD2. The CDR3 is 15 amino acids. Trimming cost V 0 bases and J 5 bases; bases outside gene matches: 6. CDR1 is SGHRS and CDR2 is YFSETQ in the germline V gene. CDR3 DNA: TGCGCCAGCAGCTTGGCCTTGTCGGGAGGAGATACGCAGTATTTT. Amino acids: CASSLALSGGDTQYF.

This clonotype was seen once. The CDR3 spells CASSFQGANRKANYGYTF. The CDR3 nucleotides are TGTGCCAGCAGCTTTCAGGGGGCGAACCGGAAAGCTAACTATGGCTACACCTTC. The chain employs TRBV7-9 and TRBJ1-2, with 8 nucleotides matching TRBD1. Germline lookup yields CDR1 SEHNR and CDR2 FQNEAQ (reference sequence). V lost 3 bases, J lost 0 bases, and 12 bases stayed unmatched. This CDR3 is 18 amino acids long.

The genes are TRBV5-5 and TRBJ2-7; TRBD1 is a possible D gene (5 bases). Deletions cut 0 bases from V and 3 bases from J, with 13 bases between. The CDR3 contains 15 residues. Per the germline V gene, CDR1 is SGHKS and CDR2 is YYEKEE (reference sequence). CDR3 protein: CASSLVPGSNYEQYF. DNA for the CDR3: TGTGCCAGCAGCTTGGTGCCAGGGTCAAACTACGAGCAGTACTTC.

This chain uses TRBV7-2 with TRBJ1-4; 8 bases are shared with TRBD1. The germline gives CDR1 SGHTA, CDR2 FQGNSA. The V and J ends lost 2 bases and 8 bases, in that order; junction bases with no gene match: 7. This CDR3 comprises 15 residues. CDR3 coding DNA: TGTGCCAGCAGCTTAATTGTTGGACAGGGAGAAAAACTGTTTTTT. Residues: CASSLIVGQGEKLFF. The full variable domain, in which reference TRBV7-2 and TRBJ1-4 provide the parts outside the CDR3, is GAGVSQSPSNKVTEKGKDVELRCDPISGHTALYWYRQSLGQGLEFLIYFQGNSAPDKSGLPSDRFSAERTGGSVSTLTIQRTQQEDSAVYLCASSLIVGQGEKLFFGSGTQLSVL.

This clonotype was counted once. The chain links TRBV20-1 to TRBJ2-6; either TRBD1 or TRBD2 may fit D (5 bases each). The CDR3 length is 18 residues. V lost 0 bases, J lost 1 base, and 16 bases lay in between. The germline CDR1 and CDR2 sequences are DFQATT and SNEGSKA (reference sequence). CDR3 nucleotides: TGCAGTGCTAGAGATACCGGGGACCTACCGTCTGGGGCCAACGTCCTGACTTTC. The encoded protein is CSARDTGDLPSGANVLTF.

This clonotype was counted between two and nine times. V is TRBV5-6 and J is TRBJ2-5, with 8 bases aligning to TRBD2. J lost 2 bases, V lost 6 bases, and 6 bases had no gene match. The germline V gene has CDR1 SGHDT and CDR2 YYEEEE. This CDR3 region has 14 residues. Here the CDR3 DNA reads TGTGCCAGCACCGACGGGACTAGACAAGAGACCCAGTACTTC. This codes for CASTDGTRQETQYF.

CDR3 in DNA: TGTGCCAGCCCCGGGACGCCAGTACGAGGTACGCAGTATTTT. Protein product: CASPGTPVRGTQYF. J is TRBJ2-3 and V is TRBV2; D is perhaps TRBD1 or TRBD2 (5 bases each). The CDR3 loop spans 14 amino acids. CDR1 and CDR2 from the germline V gene are SNHLY and FYNNEI. V dropped 8 bases and J dropped 8 bases, with 20 bases sitting between them.

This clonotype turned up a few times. CDR3 sequence: CASSQVALPLVPVAKNIQYF. CDR3 nucleotides: TGCGCCAGCAGCCAAGTGGCACTCCCCTTGGTTCCCGTAGCCAAAAACATTCAGTACTTC. The chain employs TRBV4-3 and TRBJ2-4; no clear D. V was cut by 1 base and J by 0 bases, with 22 bases left in between. The germline gives CDR1 LGHNA, CDR2 YSLEER. The CDR3 runs 20 residues.

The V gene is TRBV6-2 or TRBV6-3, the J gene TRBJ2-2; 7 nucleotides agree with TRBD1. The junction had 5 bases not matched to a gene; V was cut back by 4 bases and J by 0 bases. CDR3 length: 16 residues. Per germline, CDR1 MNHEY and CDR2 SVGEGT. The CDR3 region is CASSSSGTANTGELFF. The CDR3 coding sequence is TGTGCCAGCAGTTCATCCGGGACAGCGAACACCGGGGAGCTGTTTTTT.

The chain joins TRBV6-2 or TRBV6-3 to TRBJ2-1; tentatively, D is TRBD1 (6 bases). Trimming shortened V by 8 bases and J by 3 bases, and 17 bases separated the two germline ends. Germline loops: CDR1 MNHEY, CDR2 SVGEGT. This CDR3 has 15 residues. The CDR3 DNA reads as TGTGCCAGCGAACGTGGGGGCGCGGGCTACAATGAGCAGTTCTTC. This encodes CASERGGAGYNEQFF.

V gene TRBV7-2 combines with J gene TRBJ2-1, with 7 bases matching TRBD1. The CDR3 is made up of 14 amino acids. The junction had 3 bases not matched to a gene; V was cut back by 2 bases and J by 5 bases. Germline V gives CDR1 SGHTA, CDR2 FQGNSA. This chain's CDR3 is CASSLRGQNNEQFF. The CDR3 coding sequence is TGTGCCAGCAGCTTAAGGGGACAGAACAATGAGCAGTTCTTC.

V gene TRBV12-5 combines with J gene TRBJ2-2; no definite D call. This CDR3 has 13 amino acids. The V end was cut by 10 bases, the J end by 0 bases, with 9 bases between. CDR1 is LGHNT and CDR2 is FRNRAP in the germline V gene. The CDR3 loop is CATSTANTGELFF. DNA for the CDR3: TGTGCTACCTCGACTGCGAACACCGGGGAGCTGTTTTTT. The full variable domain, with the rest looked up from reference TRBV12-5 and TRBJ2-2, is DARVTQTPRHKVTEMGQEVTMRCQPILGHNTVFWYRQTMMQGLELLAYFRNRAPLDDSGMPKDRFSAEMPDATLATLKIQPSEPRDSAVYFCATSTANTGELFFGEGSRLTVL.

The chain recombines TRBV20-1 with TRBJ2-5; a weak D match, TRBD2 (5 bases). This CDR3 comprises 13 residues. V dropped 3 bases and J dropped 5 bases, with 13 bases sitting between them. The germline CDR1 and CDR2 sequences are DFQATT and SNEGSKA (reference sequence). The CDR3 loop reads CSASLLVGETQYF. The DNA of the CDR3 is TGCAGTGCTAGTCTACTAGTGGGGGAGACCCAGTACTTC.

In nucleotides, the CDR3 is TGTGCCAGCAGCTCGCTCGACAACCCCGAGCAGTACTTC. It codes for CASSSLDNPEQYF. V is TRBV7-3 and J is TRBJ2-4; D is unresolved. Gene TRBJ2-7 matches the end of the DNA better, so the J call may be wrong. The germline V gene encodes CDR1 SGHTA and CDR2 FQGTGA. There are 13 residues in the CDR3.

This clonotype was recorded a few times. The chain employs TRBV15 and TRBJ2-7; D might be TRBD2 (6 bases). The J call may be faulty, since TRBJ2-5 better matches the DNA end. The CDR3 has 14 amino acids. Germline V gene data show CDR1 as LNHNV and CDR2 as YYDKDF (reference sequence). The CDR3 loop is CATRHDRGGETQYF. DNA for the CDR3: TGTGCCACCAGGCATGACCGGGGAGGAGAGACCCAGTACTTC.

CDR3 coding DNA: TGTGCCAGCAGTGCGGGGTACTACGAGCAGTACTTC. The encoded protein is CASSAGYYEQYF. J is TRBJ2-4 and V is TRBV2; D perhaps matches TRBD2 (5 bases). The DNA end is more similar to TRBJ2-7, so the J call may be wrong. Looked up from germline, CDR1 is SNHLY and CDR2 is FYNNEI. The CDR3 consists of 12 residues.

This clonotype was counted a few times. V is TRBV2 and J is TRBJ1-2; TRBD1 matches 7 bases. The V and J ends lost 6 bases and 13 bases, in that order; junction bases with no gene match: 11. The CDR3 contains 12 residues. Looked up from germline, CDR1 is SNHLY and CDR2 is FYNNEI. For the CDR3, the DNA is TGTGCCAGCAGAGGATCAGACAGGGATTTCACCTTC. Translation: CASRGSDRDFTF. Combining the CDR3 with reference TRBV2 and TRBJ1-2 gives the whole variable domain EPEVTQTPSHQVTQMGQEVILRCVPISNHLYFYWYRQILGQKVEFLVSFYNNEISEKSEIFDDQFSVERPDGSNFTLKIRSTKLEDSAMYFCASRGSDRDFTFGSGTRLTVV.

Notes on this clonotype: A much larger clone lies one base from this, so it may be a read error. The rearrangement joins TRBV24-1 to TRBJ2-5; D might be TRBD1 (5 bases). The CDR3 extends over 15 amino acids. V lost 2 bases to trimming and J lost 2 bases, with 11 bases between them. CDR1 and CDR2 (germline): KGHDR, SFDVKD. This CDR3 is CATSDYEAGQETQYF. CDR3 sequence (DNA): TGTGCCACCAGTGATTATGAGGCAGGGCAAGAGACCCAGTACTTC.

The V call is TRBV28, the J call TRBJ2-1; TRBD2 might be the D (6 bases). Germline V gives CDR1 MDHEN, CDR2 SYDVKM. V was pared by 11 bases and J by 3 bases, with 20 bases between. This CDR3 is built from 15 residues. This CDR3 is CAGLTGTLFYNEQFF. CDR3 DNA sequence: TGTGCCGGCCTTACCGGGACTTTATTCTACAATGAGCAGTTCTTC.

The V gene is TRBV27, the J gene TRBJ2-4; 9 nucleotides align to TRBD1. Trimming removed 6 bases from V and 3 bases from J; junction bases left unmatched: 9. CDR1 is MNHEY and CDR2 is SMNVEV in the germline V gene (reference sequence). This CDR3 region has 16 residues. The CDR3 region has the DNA TGTGCCAGCAGCGACATACAGGGGGCAGACAAAAACATTCAGTACTTC. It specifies CASSDIQGADKNIQYF.

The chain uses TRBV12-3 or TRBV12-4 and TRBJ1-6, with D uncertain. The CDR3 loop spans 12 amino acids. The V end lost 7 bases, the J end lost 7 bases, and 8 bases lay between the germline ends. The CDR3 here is CASNLANSPLHF. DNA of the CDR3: TGTGCCAGCAACTTAGCGAATTCACCCCTCCACTTT.

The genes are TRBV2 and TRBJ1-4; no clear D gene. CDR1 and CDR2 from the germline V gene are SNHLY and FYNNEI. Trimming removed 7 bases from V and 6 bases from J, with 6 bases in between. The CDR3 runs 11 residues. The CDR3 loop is CASTRDEKLFF. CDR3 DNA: TGTGCCAGCACACGGGATGAAAAACTGTTTTTT.

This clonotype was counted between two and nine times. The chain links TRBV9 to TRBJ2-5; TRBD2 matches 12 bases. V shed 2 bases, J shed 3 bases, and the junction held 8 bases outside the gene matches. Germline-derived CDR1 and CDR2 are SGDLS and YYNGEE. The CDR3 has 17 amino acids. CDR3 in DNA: TGTGCCAGCAGCGTGGGTTCTAGCGGGGGGGCCGAAGAGACCCAGTACTTC. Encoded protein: CASSVGSSGGAEETQYF.

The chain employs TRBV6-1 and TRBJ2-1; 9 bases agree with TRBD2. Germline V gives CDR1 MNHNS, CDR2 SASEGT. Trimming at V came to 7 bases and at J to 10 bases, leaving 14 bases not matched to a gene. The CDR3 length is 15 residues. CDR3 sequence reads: CASTFRVAGAGEQFF. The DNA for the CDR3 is TGTGCCAGCACCTTCCGCGTAGCGGGAGCGGGAGAGCAGTTCTTC.